This TCR beta chain was captured in a study of blood T cell repertoires in COVID-19. Study summary: In each case, the material was cDNA or gDNA derived from T cells, B-cell-depleted T cells, or PBMCs.

Source study methods: By means of reference gene primer amplification, nucleated cell counts were estimated. Sequencing was performed with immunoSEQ multiplex PCR; in TCRdb, only in-frame clones are kept and a portion is missing. The V and J calls and clone size come from that table; D and trimming were worked out from the DNA. In the table there are approximately 150,000 clones, about 87% of which are singletons. The germline CDR1 and CDR2 sequences are SGHTA and FQGTGA. Trimming removed 5 bases from V and 1 base from J, with 9 bases in between. The CDR3 loop spans 15 amino acids. This clonotype was obtained from a human donor with COVID-19, enrolled during active disease. The donor label of this sample is uncertain. Sequencing used peripheral blood. The rearrangement uses TRBV7-3 and TRBJ2-6; perhaps TRBD1 as D (5 bases). The CDR3 DNA reads TGTGCCAGCAGCCCTCAGGGATCTGGGGCCAACGTCCTGACTTTC. Protein: CASSPQGSGANVLTF.